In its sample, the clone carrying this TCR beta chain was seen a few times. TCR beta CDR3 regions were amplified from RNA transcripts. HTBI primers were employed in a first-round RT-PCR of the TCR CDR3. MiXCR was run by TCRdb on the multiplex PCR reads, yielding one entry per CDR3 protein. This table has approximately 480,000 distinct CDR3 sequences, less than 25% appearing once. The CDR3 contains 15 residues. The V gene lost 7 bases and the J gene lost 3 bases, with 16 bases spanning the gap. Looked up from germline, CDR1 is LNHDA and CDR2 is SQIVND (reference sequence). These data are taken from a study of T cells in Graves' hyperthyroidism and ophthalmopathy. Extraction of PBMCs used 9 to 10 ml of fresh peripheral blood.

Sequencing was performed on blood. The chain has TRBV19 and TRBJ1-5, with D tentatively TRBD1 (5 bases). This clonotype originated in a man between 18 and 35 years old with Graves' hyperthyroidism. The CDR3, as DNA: TGTGCCAGTACCTCCGCAGGGCTCAACAATCAGCCCCAGCATTTT. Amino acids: CASTSAGLNNQPQHF. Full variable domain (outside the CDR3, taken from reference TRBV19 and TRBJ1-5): DGGITQSPKYLFRKEGQNVTLSCEQNLNHDAMYWYRQDPGQGLRLIYYSQIVNDFQKGDIAEGYSVSREKKESFPLTVTSAQKNPTAFYLCASTSAGLNNQPQHFGDGTRLSIL.